This T cell receptor beta chain was captured by sequencing in a study of technical replicates of blood from several donors (dated by TCRdb to the late 2010s). The library was obtained by the immunoSEQ multiplex PCR assay. The source is immuneACCESS, and TCRdb retained only in-frame sequences with V and J called. Part of the clones is not carried over; for the studies checked, unresolved V genes explain less than half of this, and the remainder is unexplained. For this sample the table gives roughly 60,000 clones, of which about nine tenths were detected only once. The top ten hold 4.8% of the sample. To note about this clone: There is no known antigen for this receptor. Nothing much larger sits one base from this clone, and base qualities are not available.

CDR1 and CDR2 were assigned from the germline V gene as SGHRS and YFSETQ. Trimming leaves V shorter by 4 bases and J shorter by 0 bases, with the junction holding 14 bases beyond the gene matches. Inclusive of the bounding cysteine and phenylalanine, the CDR3 is 18 residues long. Solely the CDR3 DNA is kept, with 54 bases framed from the first base. Sequencing was done on a sample of PBMCs. The receptor's source is a human donor in good health. Some clones in this sample may be carry-over from other donors' samples. This chain joins TRBV5-1 to TRBJ2-3, and 7 junctional nucleotides match TRBD2. The DNA reads as follows: TGCGCCAGCAGCCTGTACGGGAGGAGCGGGGCTAGCACAGATACGCAGTATTTT. Its protein reads: CASSLYGRSGASTDTQYF.